This TCR beta chain was documented in a study of cytomegalovirus exposure and HLA in healthy donors. Healthy bone marrow donors made up the cohort. The PCR employed 60 Vbeta primers together with 13 Jbeta primers. Clones were read by immunoSEQ multiplex PCR, and TCRdb kept only the in-frame ones, dropping some. The table lists 130,000 to 150,000 clones, around 79% of them singletons. The CDR3 is 12 residues long. Germline V gene data show CDR1 as MNHEY and CDR2 as SMNVEV (reference sequence). The V end was cut by 3 bases, the J end by 10 bases, with 9 bases between. This clonotype was sampled from a woman aged 25 to 39 in good health and CMV-seronegative. Material: PBMCs. The gene calls are TRBV27 and TRBJ1-4; no clear D. Written as DNA, the CDR3 is TGTGCCAGCAGTTTCGAGGAGGGAAAACTGTTTTTT. Translating it yields CASSFEEGKLFF.